Given below is one TCR beta chain in context. Its cognate antigen is unknown. Other DNA variants within this sample encode the same CDR3. Isolated RNA was reverse transcribed into cDNA used as the sequencing template. The assay was immunoSEQ multiplex PCR, and TCRdb's table has in-frame clones only and misses some. The profile covers around 300,000 clones, with about 62% appearing a single time and 0.9% to 0.95% taken by the ten largest. Germline assignment: CDR1 MNHEY and CDR2 SVGAGI. This CDR3 spans 13 amino acids. The V and J ends lost 6 bases and 5 bases, in that order; junction bases with no gene match: 4. This entry belongs to a study of CD8+ T cells in alopecia areata. Study-wide context: Among treated patients, severity was scored by affected scalp area percentage.

Study findings and constraints: Scalp and blood retained many expanded lesional clones during tofacitinib. Among the top 100, expanded CD8+ clones, as well as scalp clonality, were significantly decreased by tofacitinib.

Regarding treatment: oral pan-JAK inhibitor, 5-10 mg twice daily. This TCR was sampled from a human donor with alopecia areata. Specimen: CD4+ T cells sorted from blood, collected at week 52, from a patient treated with tofacitinib. V usage is TRBV6-5 and J usage is TRBJ1-2; the match to TRBD1 covers 9 bases. Written as DNA, the CDR3 is TGTGCCAGCAGCCCGGACAGGGGATATGGCTACACCTTC. As protein: CASSPDRGYGYTF.